This is a list of T cell receptor beta chains from one sample in a study of CD4+ T cells in melanoma. Clones were read by immunoSEQ multiplex PCR, and TCRdb kept only the in-frame ones, dropping some. Here the sample spans 13,000 to 15,000 clones, roughly 66% being singletons. The material sequenced was cells from a culture (not recorded whether cultured in vitro). The receptors here all came from a human donor with melanoma. Each CDR3 is given with its conserved first and last residue. D genes are given only for firm matches. Size is stated for part of the rows, as once, few or many counts, or as a class when the clone is expanded.

TRBV13,TRBJ1-5,NA,NA,TGTGCCAGCAGCCGCAATCCCTCTAGGGGCCCTCAGCCCCAGCATTTT,CASSRNPSRGPQPQHF
TRBV15,TRBJ2-1,TRBD1,NA,TGTGCCACCCAGAGAACTCAGGGGGCGTTCTACAATGAGCAGTTCTTC,CATQRTQGAFYNEQFF
TRBV5-1,TRBJ1-1,TRBD1,NA,TGCGCCAGCAGCTTGGCCCTTGGACAGGGGGGCCCAGCTTTCTTT,CASSLALGQGGPAFF
TRBV10-3,TRBJ1-5,TRBD1,NA,TGTGCCATCACCTACAGGGACAGACAATATAGCAATCAGCCCCAGCATTTT,CAITYRDRQYSNQPQHF
TRBV19,TRBJ1-5,NA,NA,TGTGCCAGTAGTATGGGACCCTATCAGCCCCAGCATTTT,CASSMGPYQPQHF
TRBV5-1,TRBJ2-3,TRBD1,once,TGCGCCAGCAGCTTGGGGACAGGGATTTTCGCAGATACGCAGTATTTT,CASSLGTGIFADTQYF
TRBV30,TRBJ1-2,NA,NA,TGTGCCTGGAGCAGGGACCGACTGACCTATGGCTACACCTTC,CAWSRDRLTYGYTF
TRBV4-3,TRBJ2-7,NA,NA,TGCGCCAGCAGCCCGGCGGCGTTGGGGGGCCCCTACGAGCAGTACTTC,CASSPAALGGPYEQYF
TRBV11-2,TRBJ1-1,NA,NA,TGTGCCAGCAGCAAAGGGAGGGGCAGGTTCACTGAAGCTTTCTTT,CASSKGRGRFTEAFF
TRBV6-4,TRBJ1-5,NA,few,TGTGCCAGCAGTGGCCCCCAGCCCCAGCATTTT,CASSGPQPQHF
TRBV30,TRBJ2-3,TRBD1,once,TGTGCCTGGGACAGGGGGCAGAGAGATACGCAGTATTTT,CAWDRGQRDTQYF
TRBV6-1,TRBJ2-7,TRBD2,NA,TGTGCCAGCAGTGTTTGGCAGCGGGGCTACGAGCAGTACTTC,CASSVWQRGYEQYF
TRBV12-5,TRBJ2-1,TRBD2,NA,TGTGCTAGTGAAGGGAGGGCCTTTGAGCAGTTCTTC,CASEGRAFEQFF
TRBV5-1,TRBJ1-2,NA,NA,TGCGCCAGCAGCTTGGATCCGGACGGCTTTCGTTATGGCTACACCTTC,CASSLDPDGFRYGYTF
TRBV7-9,TRBJ1-2,NA,NA,TGTGCCAGCAGCGGCTATTCCGGGACGCTGGCTGGCTACACCTTC,CASSGYSGTLAGYTF
TRBV4-1,TRBJ1-4,TRBD1,NA,TGCGCCAGCAGCCAGCCCGGGACAGGGGGCCCTAATGAAAAACTGTTTTTT,CASSQPGTGGPNEKLFF
TRBV7-9,TRBJ2-7,NA,NA,TGTGCCAGCAGCCAATCAGATTACGAGCAGTACTTC,CASSQSDYEQYF
TRBV19,TRBJ1-1,NA,few,TGTGCCAGTACCAGGGGGAACACTGAAGCTTTCTTT,CASTRGNTEAFF
TRBV4-2,TRBJ2-5,TRBD2,NA,TGTGCCAGCAACCTGGACGGGGGGTACCAAGAGACCCAGTACTTC,CASNLDGGYQETQYF
TRBV15,TRBJ2-2,NA,few,TGTGCCACCAGCATGTTACAGCGCACCGGGGAGCTGTTTTTT,CATSMLQRTGELFF
TRBV19,TRBJ2-6,NA,NA,TGTGCCAGTAGAAAAAGGGACGGTAACTCTGGGGCCAACGTCCTGACTTTC,CASRKRDGNSGANVLTF
TRBV4-1,TRBJ2-5,TRBD2,NA,TGCGCCAGCAGCCTTCTAGCGGGGGGGCGCGAGACCCAGTACTTC,CASSLLAGGRETQYF
TRBV30,TRBJ2-2,NA,NA,TGTGCCTGGAGTGTAATTCCCTCAGGGGCCGGGGAGCTGTTTTTT,CAWSVIPSGAGELFF
TRBV30,TRBJ2-7,TRBD2,NA,TGTGCCTGGAGCCGGGACTATGTGTCCGAGCAGTACTTC,CAWSRDYVSEQYF
TRBV6-1,TRBJ1-2,NA,medium-sized,TGTGCCAGCAATCTGACTCCCACCCTGAACTATGGCTACACCTTC,CASNLTPTLNYGYTF
TRBV2,TRBJ1-1,NA,NA,TGTGCCAGCAAAGGCCAGGCGAACACTGAAGCTTTCTTT,CASKGQANTEAFF
TRBV2,TRBJ1-1,NA,NA,TGTGCCAGCAGTGAAGTCCGGGGCACTGAAGCTTTCTTT,CASSEVRGTEAFF
TRBV7-2,TRBJ1-1,TRBD1,NA,TGTGCCAGCAGCTCGGACAGGGTAACTGAAGCTTTCTTT,CASSSDRVTEAFF
TRBV7-9,TRBJ2-5,NA,NA,TGTGCCAGCAGCTTAGGAATTAGCGGAGGAGAGACCCAGTACTTC,CASSLGISGGETQYF
TRBV5-1,TRBJ2-7,NA,NA,TGCGCCAGCAGCTTGGATACCGGCGGCATGAAGGAGCAGTACTTC,CASSLDTGGMKEQYF
TRBV5-1,TRBJ2-5,NA,NA,TGCGCCAGCAGCTTGGGGCCAGGCAAAGAGACCCAGTACTTC,CASSLGPGKETQYF
TRBV5-4,TRBJ1-2,NA,NA,TGTGCCAGCAGCTTTGATCCGGTTTCGAGCGGCTACACCTTC,CASSFDPVSSGYTF
TRBV13,TRBJ2-3,NA,NA,TGTGCCAGCAGCTTAGGGGTCGACACAGATACGCAGTATTTT,CASSLGVDTDTQYF
TRBV6-1,TRBJ1-3,NA,NA,TGTGCCAGCAGAAGGGACGGCTCTGGAAACACCATATATTTT,CASRRDGSGNTIYF
TRBV7-2,TRBJ1-5,NA,NA,TGTGCCAGCAGCCGTAGCAATCAGCCCCAGCATTTT,CASSRSNQPQHF
TRBV18,TRBJ1-1,NA,NA,TGTGCCAGCTCACCGTTGAACACTGAAGCTTTCTTT,CASSPLNTEAFF
TRBV29-1,TRBJ1-2,TRBD1,once,TGCAGCGCCGGACAGGGGGGATCCTATGGCTACACCTTC,CSAGQGGSYGYTF
TRBV27,TRBJ2-6,NA,NA,TGTGCCAGCAGTTTGCACCGGACTACTTCTGGGGCCAACGTCCTGACTTTC,CASSLHRTTSGANVLTF
TRBV29-1,TRBJ1-2,NA,NA,TGCAGCGTGTACTCAGGATCCTATGGCTACACCTTC,CSVYSGSYGYTF
TRBV7-3,TRBJ2-5,NA,few,TGTGCCAGCAGCTTTTCATCGACTAGTCAAGAGACCCAGTACTTC,CASSFSSTSQETQYF
TRBV7-9,TRBJ1-2,NA,NA,TGTGCCAGCAGCTTAAGTGGGGCCCCTAACTATGGCTACACCTTC,CASSLSGAPNYGYTF
TRBV7-8,TRBJ2-2,TRBD1,NA,TGTGCCAGCAGCTCCCGGGACAGGGGGACCACCGGGGAGCTGTTTTTT,CASSSRDRGTTGELFF
TRBV7-2,TRBJ1-2,NA,NA,TGTGCCAGCAGCCTCCTTCGTGCCTACACCTTC,CASSLLRAYTF
TRBV18,TRBJ2-1,TRBD1,once,TGTGCCAGCTCACGACAGGGCGCCTACAATGAGCAGTTCTTC,CASSRQGAYNEQFF
TRBV19,TRBJ1-5,NA,NA,TGTGCCAGTAGTATATCAAATCAGCCCCAGCATTTT,CASSISNQPQHF
TRBV5-1,TRBJ2-1,NA,NA,TGCGCCAGCAGCTTGTGGCAGGGGGAGCAGTTCTTC,CASSLWQGEQFF
TRBV5-8,TRBJ1-3,NA,once,TGTGCCAGCAGCTTGGGCGGGATCGGAAACACCATATATTTT,CASSLGGIGNTIYF
TRBV7-3,TRBJ2-3,TRBD2,NA,TGTGCCAGCAGCTTGACTAGCGGGGGTACAGATACGCAGTATTTT,CASSLTSGGTDTQYF
TRBV28,TRBJ1-5,NA,few,TGTGCCAGCAGTTTGGCGGCTGGTCAGCCCCAGCATTTT,CASSLAAGQPQHF
TRBV4-1,TRBJ2-1,NA,few,TGCGCCAGCAGCCAAGCTCGGGTTGGGAACAATGAGCAGTTCTTC,CASSQARVGNNEQFF
TRBV5-4,TRBJ1-2,TRBD1,NA,TGTGCCAGCAGCACGGCCGGGACAGGGTACTATGGCTACACCTTC,CASSTAGTGYYGYTF
TRBV19,TRBJ1-4,TRBD1,NA,TGTGCCAGTAGTCTGAGATGGACGCAGGGGGACGCTAATGAAAAACTGTTTTTT,CASSLRWTQGDANEKLFF
TRBV5-1,TRBJ2-1,TRBD2,NA,TGCGCCAGCAGCTTGGTGGGGGGGTTGAATGAGCAGTTCTTC,CASSLVGGLNEQFF
TRBV5-6,TRBJ2-7,NA,NA,TGTGCCAGCACCGTGACAGCGAGCTCCTACGAGCAGTACTTC,CASTVTASSYEQYF
TRBV5-1,TRBJ1-2,NA,NA,TGCGCCAGCAGCTTGGGGGTCGGGAGCTATGGCTACACCTTC,CASSLGVGSYGYTF